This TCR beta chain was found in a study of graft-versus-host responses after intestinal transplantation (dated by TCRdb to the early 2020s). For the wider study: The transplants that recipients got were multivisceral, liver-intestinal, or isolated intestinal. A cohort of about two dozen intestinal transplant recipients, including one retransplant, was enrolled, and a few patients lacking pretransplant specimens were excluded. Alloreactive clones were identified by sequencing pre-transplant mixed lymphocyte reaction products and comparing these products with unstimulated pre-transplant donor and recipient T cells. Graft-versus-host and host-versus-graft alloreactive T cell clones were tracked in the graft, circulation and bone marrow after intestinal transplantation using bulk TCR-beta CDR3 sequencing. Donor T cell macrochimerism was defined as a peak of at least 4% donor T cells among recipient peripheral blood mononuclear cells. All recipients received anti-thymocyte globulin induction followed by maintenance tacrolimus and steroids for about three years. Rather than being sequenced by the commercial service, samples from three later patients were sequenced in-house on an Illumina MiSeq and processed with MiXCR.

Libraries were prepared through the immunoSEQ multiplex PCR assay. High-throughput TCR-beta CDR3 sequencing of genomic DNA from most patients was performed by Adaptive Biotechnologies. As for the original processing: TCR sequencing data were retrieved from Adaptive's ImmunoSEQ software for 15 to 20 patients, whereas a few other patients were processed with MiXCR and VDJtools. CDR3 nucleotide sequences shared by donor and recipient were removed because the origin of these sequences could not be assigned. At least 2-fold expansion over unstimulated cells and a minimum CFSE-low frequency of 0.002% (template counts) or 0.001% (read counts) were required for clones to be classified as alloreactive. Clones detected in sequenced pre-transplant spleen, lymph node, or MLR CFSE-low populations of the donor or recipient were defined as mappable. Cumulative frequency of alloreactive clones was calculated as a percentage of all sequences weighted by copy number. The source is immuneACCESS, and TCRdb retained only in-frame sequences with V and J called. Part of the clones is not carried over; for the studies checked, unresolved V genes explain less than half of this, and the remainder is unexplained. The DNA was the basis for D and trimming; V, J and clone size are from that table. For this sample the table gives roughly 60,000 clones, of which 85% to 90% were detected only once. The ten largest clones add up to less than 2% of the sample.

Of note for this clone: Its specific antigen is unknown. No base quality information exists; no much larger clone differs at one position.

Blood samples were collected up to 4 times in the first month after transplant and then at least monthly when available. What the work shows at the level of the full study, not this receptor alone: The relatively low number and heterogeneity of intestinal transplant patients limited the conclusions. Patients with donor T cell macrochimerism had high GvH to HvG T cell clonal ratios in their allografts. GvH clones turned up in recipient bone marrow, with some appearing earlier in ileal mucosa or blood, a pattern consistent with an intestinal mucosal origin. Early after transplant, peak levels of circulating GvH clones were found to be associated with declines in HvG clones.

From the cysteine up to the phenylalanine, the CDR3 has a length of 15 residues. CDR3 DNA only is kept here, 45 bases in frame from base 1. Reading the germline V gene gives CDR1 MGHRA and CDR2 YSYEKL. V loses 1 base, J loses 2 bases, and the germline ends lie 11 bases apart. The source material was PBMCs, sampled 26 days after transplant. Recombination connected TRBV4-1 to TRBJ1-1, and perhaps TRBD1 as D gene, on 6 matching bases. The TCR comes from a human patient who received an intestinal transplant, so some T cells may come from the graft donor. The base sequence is TGCGCCAGCAGCCAAGGTGGACAGACTAACACTGAAGCTTTCTTT. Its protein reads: CASSQGGQTNTEAFF.